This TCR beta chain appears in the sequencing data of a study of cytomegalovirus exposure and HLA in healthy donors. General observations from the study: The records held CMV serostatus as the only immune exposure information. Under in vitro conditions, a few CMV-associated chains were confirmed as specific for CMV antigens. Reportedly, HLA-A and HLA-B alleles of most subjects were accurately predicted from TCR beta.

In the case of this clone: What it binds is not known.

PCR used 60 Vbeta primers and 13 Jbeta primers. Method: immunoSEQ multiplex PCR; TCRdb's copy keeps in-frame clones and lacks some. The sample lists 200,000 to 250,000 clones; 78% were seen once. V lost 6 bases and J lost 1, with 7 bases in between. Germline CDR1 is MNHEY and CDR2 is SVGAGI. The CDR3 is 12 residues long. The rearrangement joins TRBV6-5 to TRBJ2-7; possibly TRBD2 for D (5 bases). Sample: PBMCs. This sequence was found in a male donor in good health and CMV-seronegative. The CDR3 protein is CASRERSYEQYF. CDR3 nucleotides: TGTGCCAGCAGAGAGCGGTCCTACGAGCAGTACTTC.